This TCR beta chain was recorded in a study of CD8 T cells in ankylosing spondylitis. Study findings and constraints: Seemingly distinctive of ankylosing spondylitis blood was a TCR beta motif formed by eight highly homologous variants. The clones that were linked to disease were reported to be significantly enriched in matched synovial fluid samples from ankylosing spondylitis patients.

In the case of this clonotype: Its antigen remains unknown.

The germline V gene encodes CDR1 SGHRS and CDR2 YFSETQ. The CDR3 contains 14 residues. The germline V and J ends were trimmed by 0 bases and 4 bases, with 8 bases remaining between them. Using its own MiXCR run on the 5' RACE reads, TCRdb lists one record per CDR3 protein. The sample includes 80,000 to 90,000 distinct CDR3 sequences, around 30% of them seen just once. Sequencing was done on a sample of blood, either unsorted or a sorted T cell fraction (not recorded which). This TCR was recovered from a male donor with ankylosing spondylitis or in good health (not recorded which). The rearrangement joins TRBV5-1 to TRBJ2-1; D gene unclear. The CDR3 coding sequence is TGCGCCAGCAGCTTGGCCAATGAATACAATGAGCAGTTCTTC. Its translation: CASSLANEYNEQFF.